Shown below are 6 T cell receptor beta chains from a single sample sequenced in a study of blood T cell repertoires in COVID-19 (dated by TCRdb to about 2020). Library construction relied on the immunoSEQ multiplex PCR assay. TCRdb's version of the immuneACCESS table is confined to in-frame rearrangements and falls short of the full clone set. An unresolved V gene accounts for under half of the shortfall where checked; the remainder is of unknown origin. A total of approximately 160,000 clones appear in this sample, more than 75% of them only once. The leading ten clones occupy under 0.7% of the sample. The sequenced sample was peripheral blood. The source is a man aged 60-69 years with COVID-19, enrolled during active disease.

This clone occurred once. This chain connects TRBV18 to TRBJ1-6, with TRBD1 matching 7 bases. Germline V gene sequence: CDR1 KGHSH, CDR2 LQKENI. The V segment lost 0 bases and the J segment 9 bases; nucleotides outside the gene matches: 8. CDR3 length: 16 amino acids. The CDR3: CASSPPDRGQGSPLHF. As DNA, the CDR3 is TGTGCCAGCTCACCACCAGATAGGGGGCAGGGTTCACCCCTCCACTTT.

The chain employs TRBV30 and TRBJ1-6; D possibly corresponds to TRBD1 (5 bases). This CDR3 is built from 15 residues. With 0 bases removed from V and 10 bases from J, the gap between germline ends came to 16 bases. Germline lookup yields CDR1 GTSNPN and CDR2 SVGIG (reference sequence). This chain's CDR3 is CAWSVRLSGVSPLHF. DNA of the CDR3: TGTGCCTGGAGTGTTAGGTTGTCGGGGGTCTCACCCCTCCACTTT.

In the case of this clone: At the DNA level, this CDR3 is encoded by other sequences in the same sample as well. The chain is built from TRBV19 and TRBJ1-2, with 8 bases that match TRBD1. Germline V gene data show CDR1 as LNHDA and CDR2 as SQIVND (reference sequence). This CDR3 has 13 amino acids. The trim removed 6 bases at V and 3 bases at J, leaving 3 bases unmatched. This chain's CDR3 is CASSPDRDYGYTF. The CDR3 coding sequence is TGTGCCAGTAGCCCGGACAGGGACTATGGCTACACCTTC.

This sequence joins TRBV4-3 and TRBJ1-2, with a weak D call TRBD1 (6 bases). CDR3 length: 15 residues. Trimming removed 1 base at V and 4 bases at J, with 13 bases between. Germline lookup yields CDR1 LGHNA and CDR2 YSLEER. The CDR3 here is CASSQVQAGAYGYTF. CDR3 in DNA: TGCGCCAGCAGCCAAGTCCAGGCAGGGGCCTATGGCTACACCTTC.

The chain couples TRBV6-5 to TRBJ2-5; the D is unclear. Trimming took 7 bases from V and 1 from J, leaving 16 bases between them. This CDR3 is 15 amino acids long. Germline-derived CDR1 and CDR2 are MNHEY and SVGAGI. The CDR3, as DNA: TGTGCCAGCACCGAAGACCCGGGTTTCCAAGAGACCCAGTACTTC. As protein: CASTEDPGFQETQYF.

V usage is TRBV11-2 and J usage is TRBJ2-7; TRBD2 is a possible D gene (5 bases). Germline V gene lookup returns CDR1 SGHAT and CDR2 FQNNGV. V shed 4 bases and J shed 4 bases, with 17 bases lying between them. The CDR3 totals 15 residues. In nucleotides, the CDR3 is TGTGCCAGCAGCTCTCCCTCCGGGGTCGGATACGAGCAGTACTTC. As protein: CASSSPSGVGYEQYF.